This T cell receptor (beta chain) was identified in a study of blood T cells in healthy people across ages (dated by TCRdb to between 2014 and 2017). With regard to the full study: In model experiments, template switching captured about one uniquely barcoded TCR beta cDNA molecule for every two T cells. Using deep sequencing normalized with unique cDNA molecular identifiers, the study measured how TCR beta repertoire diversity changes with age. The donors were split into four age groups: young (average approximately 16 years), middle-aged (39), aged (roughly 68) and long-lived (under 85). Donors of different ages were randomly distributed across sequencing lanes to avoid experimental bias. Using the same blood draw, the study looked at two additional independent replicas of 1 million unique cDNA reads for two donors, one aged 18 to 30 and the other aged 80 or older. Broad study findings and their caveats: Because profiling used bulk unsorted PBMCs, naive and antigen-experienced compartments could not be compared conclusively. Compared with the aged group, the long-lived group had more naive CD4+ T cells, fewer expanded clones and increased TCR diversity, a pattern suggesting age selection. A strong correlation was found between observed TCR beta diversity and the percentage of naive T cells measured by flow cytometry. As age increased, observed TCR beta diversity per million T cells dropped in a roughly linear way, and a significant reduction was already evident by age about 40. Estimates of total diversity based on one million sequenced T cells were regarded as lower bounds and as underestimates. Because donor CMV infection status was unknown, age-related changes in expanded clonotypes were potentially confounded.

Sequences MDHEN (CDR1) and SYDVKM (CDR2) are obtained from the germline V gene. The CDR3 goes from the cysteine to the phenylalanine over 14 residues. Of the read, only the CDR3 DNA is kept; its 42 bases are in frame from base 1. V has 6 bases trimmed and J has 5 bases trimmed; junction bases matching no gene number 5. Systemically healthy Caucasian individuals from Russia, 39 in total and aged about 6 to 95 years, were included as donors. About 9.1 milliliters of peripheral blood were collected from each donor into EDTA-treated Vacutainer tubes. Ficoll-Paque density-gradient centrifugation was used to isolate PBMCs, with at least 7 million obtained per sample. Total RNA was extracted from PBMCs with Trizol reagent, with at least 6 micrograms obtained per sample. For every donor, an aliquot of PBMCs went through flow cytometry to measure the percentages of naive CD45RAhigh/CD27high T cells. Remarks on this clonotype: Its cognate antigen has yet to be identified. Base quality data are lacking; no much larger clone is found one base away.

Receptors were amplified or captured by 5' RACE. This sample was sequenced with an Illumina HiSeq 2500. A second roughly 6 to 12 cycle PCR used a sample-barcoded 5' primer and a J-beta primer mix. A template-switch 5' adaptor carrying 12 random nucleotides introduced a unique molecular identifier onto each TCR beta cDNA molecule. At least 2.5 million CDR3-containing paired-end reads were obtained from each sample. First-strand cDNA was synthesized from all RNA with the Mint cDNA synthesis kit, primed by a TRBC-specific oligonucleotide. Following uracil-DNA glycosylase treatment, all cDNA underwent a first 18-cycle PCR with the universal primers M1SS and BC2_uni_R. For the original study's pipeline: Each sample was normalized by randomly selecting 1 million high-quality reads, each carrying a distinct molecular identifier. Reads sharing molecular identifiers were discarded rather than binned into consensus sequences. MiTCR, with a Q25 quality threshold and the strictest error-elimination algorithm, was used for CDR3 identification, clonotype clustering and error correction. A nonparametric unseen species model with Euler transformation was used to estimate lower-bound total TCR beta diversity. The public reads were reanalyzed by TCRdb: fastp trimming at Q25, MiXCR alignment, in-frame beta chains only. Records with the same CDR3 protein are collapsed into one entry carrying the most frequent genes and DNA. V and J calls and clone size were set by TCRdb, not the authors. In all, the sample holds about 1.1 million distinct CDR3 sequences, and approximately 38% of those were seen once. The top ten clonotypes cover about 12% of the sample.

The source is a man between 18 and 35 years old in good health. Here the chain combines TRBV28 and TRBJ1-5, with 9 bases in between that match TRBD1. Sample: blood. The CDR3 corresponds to CASSRQGEDQPQHF. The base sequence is TGTGCCAGCAGCCGACAGGGGGAAGATCAGCCCCAGCATTTT.